Sequencing of this T cell receptor (beta chain) was carried out in a study of identical twins (dated by TCRdb to about 2016). Regarding the complete study: To test whether fetal clonotypes persist, this study deep-sequenced TCR alpha and beta repertoires from monozygotic twins, from unrelated adults of various ages, and from cord blood. Replicate twin experiments were performed at different times using different library preparation protocols to rule out contamination. Study-level results and caveats: Because the same donors could not be followed over many years, conclusions were based on cross-sectional statistical analysis. Out-of-frame TCR alpha sequences shared between twins showed an excess of low generation-probability sequences compared with coincidental sharing between unrelated individuals. Zero-insertion analyses could be partly confounded by invariant T cells such as MAIT and iNKT, although diverse VJ usage argued against such confounding for most clonotypes. In monozygotic twins, out-of-frame TCR alpha sharing was systematically underestimated by recombination models, although the models agreed with sharing between unrelated individuals. Abundant cord blood beta clonotypes had fewer insertions, young adult naive repertoires showed a similar but weaker trend, and memory repertoires showed no such trend. A weaker excess of twin sharing was found in beta out-of-frame sequences because the signal-to-noise ratio was lowered by fewer shared sequences.

This clonotype has at least ten counts. Its antigen is still unknown. No much larger clone is present one base from it, and per-base qualities are unavailable. All donors were healthy Caucasians. Three pairs of female monozygotic twins, all aged about 18 to 29 years, made up the twin cohort. Positive isolation kits from Invitrogen were used to isolate the CD4+ and CD8+ T cell populations. The receptor library was made with 5' RACE. The sequencing machine was an Illumina HiSeq 2000. Template switching introduced a universal primer binding site; the final cDNA contained a unique molecular identifier, enabling accurate counting of TCR cDNA molecules. First-strand cDNA for TCR alpha and beta chains was synthesized from specific primers in the conserved constant-segment region. To control for contamination, every cDNA library carried two barcodes: a SMART-Mk sample barcode plus Illumina barcodes. TruSeq adapter sequences along with Illumina sample barcodes were introduced in two successive PCR steps. Sequencing of the TCR alpha and beta cDNA libraries was done on the Illumina HiSeq platform using custom primers. In the authors' own workflow: MiGEC processed the raw reads to extract unique molecular identifiers, while MiXCR was used to determine the CDR3 positions. Recombination models were inferred per individual with the repgenHMM and IGoR tools using an EM algorithm. The analysis of shared clonotypes was done with the tcR package in R, with sharing normalized by the product of cloneset sizes. To study raw recombination without the effects of thymic and clonal selection, out-of-frame nonproductive sequences were analyzed. The public reads were reanalyzed by TCRdb: fastp trimming at Q25, MiXCR alignment, in-frame beta chains only. Every distinct CDR3 protein forms one entry, paired with its most common genes and DNA. The V and J calls here are based on TCRdb, not the publication. The sample contains approximately 260,000 distinct CDR3 sequences, about 8% of them found a single time. 2.5% to 3.5% of the sample belongs to the ten largest clones.

The data also belong to a second study, concerning yellow fever vaccine responses in identical twins. From that second study: According to the authors, in identical twins the way T cells responded to vaccination appeared partly convergent and partly personalized. In the study, vaccine-responding T cell clones were precisely tracked in identical twins.

The source of this sequence is a woman under 30 in good health. Material: CD8+ T cells sorted from blood.

The nucleotide sequence is given as TGCGCCAGCAGCCAAGAGAGGGACTCTCCCTACGAGCAGTACTTC. The translation is CASSQERDSPYEQYF. Rearrangement joined TRBV4-3 to TRBJ2-7, with TRBD2 tentatively as D gene (6 bases match). The CDR3 covers 15 residues, taking in both the cysteine and the phenylalanine. The entry retains the CDR3 DNA only, 45 bases that are in frame from base 1. CDR1 and CDR2, per the germline V gene, are LGHNA and YSLEER. Between the V and J ends, shortened by 0 bases and 2 bases respectively, the junction contains 11 bases.